The rows below give T cell receptor beta chains drawn from one sample of a study of blood T cell repertoires in COVID-19. Clones were sequenced by immunoSEQ multiplex PCR, and TCRdb holds only the in-frame ones, with some missing. The data hold around 270,000 clones, with 75% to 90% observed a single time. Material for sequencing was peripheral blood. The receptors shown here come from a man in his thirties or forties with active or convalescent COVID-19. The CDR3 runs from the conserved cysteine through the conserved F or W. The D gene is left open where the match is weak. Expanded clones are given a class, and other clones once, few, many or no size at all.

V gene	J gene	CDR3 length	clone size	D gene	CDR3 protein	CDR3 DNA
TRBV2	TRBJ1-2	15	.	TRBD1	CASREHRDRVVGYTF	TGTGCCAGCAGGGAACACCGGGACAGGGTTGTTGGCTACACCTTC
TRBV15	TRBJ1-5	16	few	TRBD1	CATSPSLGTGLPAQHF	TGTGCCACCAGCCCATCCCTCGGGACAGGTCTACCGGCCCAGCATTTT
TRBV20-1	TRBJ1-1	11	.	.	CSARDPRGAFF	TGCAGTGCTAGAGACCCTAGGGGAGCTTTCTTT
TRBV6-5	TRBJ1-5	14	once	.	CASSSKIGDQPQHF	TGTGCCAGCAGTTCGAAAATAGGGGATCAGCCCCAGCATTTT
TRBV7-2	TRBJ1-2	15	once	.	CASSLGGGATYGYTF	TGTGCCAGCAGCTTAGGAGGTGGGGCAACCTATGGCTACACCTTC
TRBV2	TRBJ1-2	17	.	TRBD1	CASSVPRRRQGNYGYTF	TGTGCCAGCAGTGTCCCAAGGAGGAGACAGGGTAACTATGGCTACACCTTC
TRBV19	TRBJ1-2	16	.	.	CASSTTGRIAEYGYTF	TGTGCCAGTAGTACGACAGGAAGGATTGCAGAATATGGCTACACCTTC
TRBV4-1	TRBJ1-1	14	.	.	CASSQDTGNTEAFF	TGCGCCAGCAGCCAAGATACCGGGAACACTGAAGCTTTCTTT
TRBV21-1	TRBJ2-3	15	.	.	CATPREGRSTDTQYF	TGTGCCACCCCCAGGGAGGGCAGGAGCACAGATACGCAGTATTTT
TRBV29-1	TRBJ1-3	13	.	.	CSAIGVSGNTIYF	TGCAGCGCAATCGGGGTTTCTGGAAACACCATATATTTT
TRBV2	TRBJ2-3	16	.	TRBD2	CAGSPGLAGGGDTQYF	TGTGCCGGATCTCCGGGACTAGCGGGGGGAGGAGATACGCAGTATTTT
TRBV19	TRBJ1-2	14	.	TRBD1	CASSIPTGRGGYTF	TGTGCCAGTAGTATACCGACAGGGAGAGGTGGCTACACCTTC
TRBV4-1	TRBJ2-1	13	.	.	CASSQAGNNEQFF	TGCGCCAGCAGCCAAGCCGGGAACAATGAGCAGTTCTTC
TRBV6-6	TRBJ2-1	16	once	TRBD2	CASSYSSGGLGNEQFF	TGTGCCAGCAGTTACTCGAGCGGGGGTTTGGGGAATGAGCAGTTCTTC
TRBV5-6	TRBJ1-2	11	once	.	CASSLGEGYTF	TGTGCCAGCAGCTTGGGCGAGGGCTACACCTTC
TRBV29-1	TRBJ1-5	12	.	.	CSVGQINQPQHF	TGCAGCGTCGGACAGATCAATCAGCCCCAGCATTTT
TRBV7-6	TRBJ2-1	16	.	.	CASSSGDVGSYNEQFF	TGTGCCAGCAGCTCAGGGGACGTAGGCTCCTACAATGAGCAGTTCTTC
TRBV2	TRBJ1-6	15	.	.	CASTNQDSKNSPLHF	TGTGCCAGCACAAATCAAGACAGCAAGAATTCACCCCTCCACTTT
TRBV3-1/TRBV3-2	TRBJ2-1	18	.	TRBD2	CASSHPAAGGPMYNEQFF	TGTGCCAGCAGCCACCCCGCAGCGGGGGGGCCTATGTACAATGAGCAGTTCTTC
TRBV6-5	TRBJ2-1	14	.	.	CASRLTGTSGAQFF	TGTGCCAGCAGGTTGACAGGTACTAGTGGGGCTCAGTTCTTC
TRBV24-1	TRBJ2-3	14	.	.	CATSRGIYSDTQYF	TGTGCCACCAGTCGCGGGATCTATTCAGATACGCAGTATTTT
TRBV14	TRBJ2-1	16	.	TRBD1	CASSQGSGTGEHEQFF	TGTGCCAGCAGCCAAGGATCCGGGACAGGGGAGCATGAGCAGTTCTTC
TRBV11-2	TRBJ2-5	16	.	.	CASSSSGADDQETQYF	TGTGCCAGCAGCTCCTCCGGAGCGGATGACCAAGAGACCCAGTACTTC
TRBV5-1	TRBJ2-7	15	.	TRBD1	CASSFWTGGAYEQYF	TGCGCCAGCAGCTTCTGGACAGGGGGCGCCTACGAGCAGTACTTC
TRBV19	TRBJ1-6	16	.	.	CASSVDGQLASGALHF	TGTGCCAGTAGTGTAGACGGACAGTTGGCGTCCGGGGCCCTCCACTTT
TRBV29-1	TRBJ1-2	11	.	.	CSVEGGYGYTF	TGCAGCGTTGAGGGGGGCTATGGCTACACCTTC
TRBV11-2	TRBJ1-1	18	.	.	CASSLGYGGGTRGPEAFF	TGTGCCAGCAGCTTGGGATACGGGGGGGGTACGCGTGGGCCTGAAGCTTTCTTT
TRBV6-5	TRBJ1-2	14	once	.	CASSTDRTNYGYTF	TGTGCCAGCAGCACGGACAGAACTAACTATGGCTACACCTTC
TRBV5-4	TRBJ2-7	14	.	TRBD1	CASSLDRGSYEQYF	TGTGCCAGCAGCTTGGACAGGGGCTCCTACGAGCAGTACTTC
TRBV7-3	TRBJ1-6	16	.	.	CASSLLGPGPNSPLHF	TGTGCCAGCAGCTTATTGGGCCCCGGCCCCAATTCACCCCTCCACTTT
TRBV5-6	TRBJ1-6	14	.	.	CASSLTGFGSPLHF	TGTGCCAGCAGCTTGACAGGGTTCGGTTCACCCCTCCACTTT
TRBV19	TRBJ1-4	15	.	TRBD1	CASSTGTGNNEKLFF	TGTGCCAGTAGTACCGGGACAGGGAATAATGAAAAACTGTTTTTT